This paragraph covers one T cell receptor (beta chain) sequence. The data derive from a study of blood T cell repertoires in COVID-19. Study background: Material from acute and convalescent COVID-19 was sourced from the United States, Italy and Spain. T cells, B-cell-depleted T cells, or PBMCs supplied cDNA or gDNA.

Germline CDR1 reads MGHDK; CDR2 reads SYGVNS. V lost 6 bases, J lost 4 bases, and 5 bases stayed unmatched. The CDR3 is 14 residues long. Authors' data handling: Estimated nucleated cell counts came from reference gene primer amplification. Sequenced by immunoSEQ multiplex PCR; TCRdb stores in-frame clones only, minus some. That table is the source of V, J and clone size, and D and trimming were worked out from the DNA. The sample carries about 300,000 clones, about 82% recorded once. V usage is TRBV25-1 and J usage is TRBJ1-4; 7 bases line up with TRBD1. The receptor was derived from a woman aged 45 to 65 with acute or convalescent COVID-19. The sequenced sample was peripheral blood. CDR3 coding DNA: TGTGCCAGCAGGAATGACAGGGATAATGAAAAACTGTTTTTT. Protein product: CASRNDRDNEKLFF.